This TCR beta chain was identified in a study of cytomegalovirus exposure and HLA in healthy donors. Overall study context: The Caucasian-associated ancestry cluster held over 80% of 300 to 500 genotyped donors. The study, taken as a whole, reports: Later work found that TCR association rates differed between HLA loci; DRB1 had the most and HLA-C the fewest. Diagnosis of cytomegalovirus status made by the classifier reportedly showed high specificity and sensitivity.

To note about this clone: Its specificity is not known.

The V and J ends lost 5 bases and 4 bases respectively, with 15 bases between them. Looked up from germline, CDR1 is SGHRS and CDR2 is YFSETQ. This CDR3 is 14 amino acids long. The study ran its PCR with 60 Vbeta and 13 Jbeta primers. Produced via immunoSEQ multiplex PCR; TCRdb's table is partial and in-frame only. The sample consists of about 130,000 clones, roughly 80% of them appearing once. This chain connects TRBV5-1 to TRBJ2-5; a possible D gene is TRBD2 (6 bases). The sequence came from a man aged 25-45 years in good health and CMV-seropositive. Sequenced input: PBMCs. The CDR3 DNA follows: TGCGCCAGCAGTCCGCGGATGGGGGGAGAGACCCAGTACTTC. Residues: CASSPRMGGETQYF.